Below are 27 T cell receptor beta chains sequenced from a single sample in a study of shared clonotypes between healthy human individuals. Assay used: immunoSEQ multiplex PCR; TCRdb lists only in-frame clones, some missing. The data show about 2 million clones, approximately 94% seen once. Selected positively for CCR7 and CD45RO-negative, naive CD8 cells excluded terminally differentiated effector memory CD45RA+ cells. The sample was naive CD8+ T cells sorted from blood. Every receptor here comes from a man between 18 and 35 years old in good health.

The chain carries TRBV5-8 and TRBJ2-1; 7 nucleotides match TRBD1. This CDR3 spans 13 amino acids. The J segment lost 6 bases and the V segment lost 3 bases, leaving 3 bases of the junction unmatched. Germline CDR1 reads SGHTS; CDR2 reads YDEGEE. CDR3 DNA: TGTGCCAGCAGCTGGGGACAGCCCAATGAGCAGTTCTTC. It specifies CASSWGQPNEQFF.

The V call is TRBV18, the J call TRBJ2-1, with D perhaps TRBD2 (5 bases). V lost 2 bases and J 1 base, leaving 12 bases between the germline ends. The CDR3 consists of 16 residues. Germline CDR1 KGHSH, CDR2 LQKENI. Here the CDR3 DNA reads TGTGCCAGCTCACCAGAGAGGGTCGTGTCCTACAATGAGCAGTTCTTC. Protein sequence: CASSPERVVSYNEQFF.

The chain employs TRBV27 and TRBJ2-1, with D perhaps TRBD1 or TRBD2 (5 bases each). The CDR3 loop spans 13 amino acids. The V end lost 7 bases, the J end lost 6 bases, and 13 bases lay between the germline ends. Germline values: CDR1 MNHEY, CDR2 SMNVEV (reference sequence). The CDR3 protein is CASTPLGVNEQFF. CDR3 DNA sequence: TGTGCCAGCACCCCGTTGGGGGTCAATGAGCAGTTCTTC.

V gene TRBV6-5 combines with J gene TRBJ2-7; a weak D match, TRBD1 (6 bases). The CDR3 runs to 13 residues. Germline V CDR1 and CDR2: MNHEY, SVGAGI. V was clipped by 2 bases and J by 6 bases, with 11 bases between them. The CDR3 DNA follows: TGTGCCAGCAGTTACACGACCAGGGGCGAGCAGTACTTC. The encoded protein is CASSYTTRGEQYF.

CDR3 residues: CASSPATGSSYEQYF. The CDR3 DNA reads as TGTGCCAGCAGCCCTGCGACAGGAAGCTCCTACGAGCAGTACTTC. V usage is TRBV5-5 and J usage is TRBJ2-7; tentatively, D is TRBD1 (6 bases). Germline CDR1 reads SGHKS; CDR2 reads YYEKEE (reference sequence). Trimming removed 4 bases at V and 0 bases at J, with 14 bases between. CDR3 length: 15 amino acids. The full variable domain, its missing parts supplied by reference TRBV5-5 and TRBJ2-7, is DAGVTQSPTHLIKTRGQQVTLRCSPISGHKSVSWYQQVLGQGPQFIFQYYEKEERGRGNFPDRFSARQFPNYSSELNVNALLLGDSALYLCASSPATGSSYEQYFGPGTRLTVT.

The V and J genes are TRBV6-5 and TRBJ1-2; a possible D gene is TRBD1 (5 bases). The CDR3 is 15 amino acids. Germline CDR1 MNHEY, CDR2 SVGAGI. Trimming stripped 4 bases from V and 4 bases from J, with 16 bases between. CDR3 coding DNA: TGTGCCAGCAGTTCGGGACTGACAACTGGCTATGGCTACACCTTC. Protein sequence: CASSSGLTTGYGYTF.

The chain joins TRBV4-1 to TRBJ1-1; D unclear. This CDR3 has 14 amino acids. V was pared by 4 bases and J by 3 bases, with 12 bases between. Germline CDR1 reads MGHRA; CDR2 reads YSYEKL. CDR3: CASSPVLGYTEAFF. CDR3 nucleotide sequence: TGCGCCAGCAGCCCCGTCCTCGGGTACACTGAAGCTTTCTTT.

The chain combines TRBV4-1 with TRBJ2-5; 8 nucleotides line up with TRBD1. Trimming took 2 bases from V and 5 from J; bases not matched to a gene: 13. This CDR3 region has 17 residues. Per germline, CDR1 MGHRA and CDR2 YSYEKL. The CDR3 spells CASSQTTSRTGLETQYF. CDR3 DNA: TGCGCCAGCAGCCAAACCACCTCCCGGACAGGGCTTGAGACCCAGTACTTC.

The CDR3 protein is CASFRDQDTEAFF. The CDR3 DNA sequence: TGCGCCAGCTTCCGGGACCAGGACACTGAAGCTTTCTTT. The V and J genes are TRBV10-1 and TRBJ1-1; weak D call: TRBD1 (5 bases). Germline V lookup: CDR1 WNHNN, CDR2 SYGVQD (reference sequence). V shed 8 bases and J shed 3 bases, with 13 bases lying between them. The CDR3 loop spans 13 amino acids.

On this clone itself: The same CDR3 arises from other DNA sequences in this sample as well. The V call is TRBV2, the J call TRBJ1-1; D gene ambiguous. The germline V and J ends were trimmed by 6 bases and 1 base, with 6 bases remaining between them. The germline CDR1 and CDR2 sequences are SNHLY and FYNNEI. CDR3 length: 12 amino acids. CDR3 sequence: CASRDGNTEAFF. The CDR3 DNA reads TGTGCCAGCAGGGACGGGAACACTGAAGCTTTCTTT.

A few counts support this clone. Additional DNA sequences in this sample encode the identical CDR3. The V and J genes are TRBV7-9 and TRBJ1-4, with D unclear. The V and J ends lost 3 bases and 4 bases respectively, with 0 bases between them. CDR3 length: 11 residues. Germline V gene lookup returns CDR1 SEHNR and CDR2 FQNEAQ (reference sequence). This CDR3 reads CASSFNEKLFF. The CDR3, as DNA: TGTGCCAGCAGCTTTAATGAAAAACTGTTTTTT. The full variable domain, completed using reference TRBV7-9 and TRBJ1-4, is DTGVSQNPRHKITKRGQNVTFRCDPISEHNRLYWYRQTLGQGPEFLTYFQNEAQLEKSRLLSDRFSAERPKGSFSTLEIQRTEQGDSAMYLCASSFNEKLFFGSGTQLSVL.

The chain employs TRBV7-9 and TRBJ2-1; either TRBD1 or TRBD2 may fit D (5 bases each). Germline assignment: CDR1 SEHNR and CDR2 FQNEAQ (reference sequence). This CDR3 spans 16 amino acids. With 5 bases removed from V and 2 bases from J, the gap between germline ends came to 16 bases. The CDR3 bases are TGTGCCAGCAGCCTTAGTACGGGGCAGCCCTACAATGAGCAGTTCTTC. Translated, it gives CASSLSTGQPYNEQFF. The variable domain in full, with the rest retrieved from reference TRBV7-9 and TRBJ2-1, is DTGVSQNPRHKITKRGQNVTFRCDPISEHNRLYWYRQTLGQGPEFLTYFQNEAQLEKSRLLSDRFSAERPKGSFSTLEIQRTEQGDSAMYLCASSLSTGQPYNEQFFGPGTRLTVL.

This chain uses TRBV14 with TRBJ2-7; D is tentatively TRBD1 or TRBD2 (6 bases each). Germline assignment: CDR1 SGHDN and CDR2 FVKESK. The CDR3 has 14 amino acids. Deletions cut 3 bases from V and 2 bases from J, with 11 bases between. Written as DNA, the CDR3 is TGTGCCAGCAGCCAGATAGGGGGGACCTACGAGCAGTACTTC. It codes for CASSQIGGTYEQYF.

About this clone itself: This CDR3 is also generated by other DNA sequences in the sample. The chain joins TRBV7-9 to TRBJ1-1; TRBD1 agrees at 10 bases. CDR1 is SEHNR, CDR2 FQNEAQ, per germline (reference sequence). CDR3 length: 14 amino acids. Trimming removed 1 base from V and 6 bases from J; junction bases left unmatched: 2. The DNA of the CDR3 is TGTGCCAGCAGCTTAGGACAGGGGGCTGCTGAAGCTTTCTTT. This translates into CASSLGQGAAEAFF.

The rearrangement links TRBV6-5 to TRBJ2-2; a weak D match, TRBD1 (7 bases). CDR3 length: 13 amino acids. The V end lost 2 bases, the J end lost 10 bases, and 11 bases lay between the germline ends. Germline V lookup: CDR1 MNHEY, CDR2 SVGAGI. CDR3 in amino acids: CASSYGGTEELFF. CDR3 nucleotides: TGTGCCAGCAGTTACGGGGGGACAGAGGAGCTGTTTTTT.

This clone was found a few times. The rearrangement joins TRBV27 to TRBJ1-5; D is unclear. The CDR3 is 15 amino acids. Per the germline V gene, CDR1 is MNHEY and CDR2 is SMNVEV (reference sequence). V was cut by 5 bases and J by 1 base, with 12 bases left in between. The CDR3 loop reads CASSPPPGSNQPQHF. CDR3 DNA: TGTGCCAGCAGTCCCCCTCCGGGGAGCAATCAGCCCCAGCATTTT.

Concerning this clone itself: The identical CDR3 is also encoded by other nucleotide sequences in the sample. V is TRBV4-3 and J is TRBJ2-3; D might be TRBD1 (6 bases). Germline CDR1 reads LGHNA; CDR2 reads YSLEER. Trimming removed 0 bases from V and 0 bases from J, with 7 bases in between. CDR3 length equals 15 residues. In nucleotides, the CDR3 is TGCGCCAGCAGCCAAGAGGACAGTAGCACAGATACGCAGTATTTT. This sequence encodes CASSQEDSSTDTQYF.

CDR3 coding DNA: TGTGCCAGCAGCGTATATGGAATTAGCGGTCTAGATGAGCAGTTCTTC. Translation: CASSVYGISGLDEQFF. This rearrangement joins TRBV9 to TRBJ2-1; a weak D match, TRBD2 (6 bases). Germline CDR1 reads SGDLS; CDR2 reads YYNGEE. The CDR3 loop spans 16 amino acids. V lost 1 base, J lost 8 bases, and 19 bases lay in between.

With respect to this clone: This same CDR3 is encoded by further DNA sequences in the sample. The chain links TRBV7-9 to TRBJ2-3; D is unclear. In germline, CDR1 is SEHNR, CDR2 FQNEAQ (reference sequence). This CDR3 is 14 amino acids long. The V end was cut by 3 bases, the J end by 0 bases, with 7 bases between. CDR3 nucleotide sequence: TGTGCCAGCAGCTTCGATTCTAGCACAGATACGCAGTATTTT. This gives the protein CASSFDSSTDTQYF. Full variable domain (rest looked up from reference TRBV7-9 and TRBJ2-3): DTGVSQNPRHKITKRGQNVTFRCDPISEHNRLYWYRQTLGQGPEFLTYFQNEAQLEKSRLLSDRFSAERPKGSFSTLEIQRTEQGDSAMYLCASSFDSSTDTQYFGPGTRLTVL.

The V and J genes are TRBV5-1 and TRBJ2-7, with unresolved D. This CDR3 is 15 amino acids long. Trimming left V 3 bases short and J 1 base short, with 14 bases between. Germline CDR1 SGHRS, CDR2 YFSETQ. This CDR3 is CASSSPEDGSYEQYF. Here the CDR3 DNA reads TGCGCCAGCAGCTCTCCCGAGGACGGTTCCTACGAGCAGTACTTC.

Only one count was recorded for this clone. The same CDR3 also results from other DNA sequences found in this sample. The V call is TRBV5-6, the J call TRBJ2-7; TRBD1 matches at 8 bases. CDR3 length: 13 amino acids. J lost 2 bases, V lost 4 bases, and 2 bases had no gene match. The V gene's germline CDR1 is SGHDT and CDR2 YYEEEE. The CDR3 DNA reads as TGTGCCAGCAGCCGGACAGGGACCTACGAGCAGTACTTC. This encodes CASSRTGTYEQYF.

CDR3 protein: CASSQEDGTGAKNTEAFF. In nucleotides, the CDR3 is TGTGCCAGCAGCCAAGAAGACGGGACAGGGGCCAAAAACACTGAAGCTTTCTTT. The chain combines TRBV4-2 with TRBJ1-1, with TRBD1 matching over 10 bases. The germline gives CDR1 LGHNA, CDR2 YNFKEQ. The CDR3 contains 18 residues. V dropped 0 bases and J dropped 2; count of bases not matched to a gene: 9.

The rearrangement links TRBV5-1 to TRBJ2-3; 8 bases fit TRBD2. The CDR3 totals 16 residues. CDR1 and CDR2 from the germline V gene are SGHRS and YFSETQ. Trimming cost V 1 base and J 3 bases; bases outside gene matches: 7. Written as DNA, the CDR3 is TGCGCCAGCAGCTTGTCGGTTAGCGGGAAGACAGATACGCAGTATTTT. It codes for CASSLSVSGKTDTQYF.

This rearrangement joins TRBV5-5 to TRBJ1-2; a possible D gene is TRBD1 (5 bases). The CDR3 consists of 12 residues. V was clipped by 3 bases and J by 11 bases, with 14 bases between them. Germline V gives CDR1 SGHKS, CDR2 YYEKEE (reference sequence). This chain's CDR3 is CASSWDGIRYTF. The DNA for the CDR3 is TGTGCCAGCAGCTGGGACGGGATCCGGTACACCTTC.

This clone was picked up one time. The chain joins TRBV7-9 to TRBJ1-4, with TRBD1 matching 10 bases. CDR3 length: 17 amino acids. V gave up 4 bases and J gave up 3 bases; unmatched junction bases: 8. CDR1 SEHNR and CDR2 FQNEAQ come from the germline V gene (reference sequence). The CDR3 loop reads CASSSLGQGEANEKLFF. CDR3 sequence (DNA): TGTGCCAGCAGCTCCCTCGGACAGGGGGAGGCTAATGAAAAACTGTTTTTT.

This chain joins TRBV10-2 and TRBJ2-1; D is unclear. The length of the CDR3 is 13 residues. The V gene's germline CDR1 is WSHSY and CDR2 SAAADI. V lost 2 bases and J 9 bases, leaving 11 bases between the germline ends. CDR3 DNA: TGCGCCAGCAGTGAGGCTAGGGCCGGTGAGCAGTTCTTC. This sequence encodes CASSEARAGEQFF.

The J gene is TRBJ1-1, the V gene TRBV18; perhaps TRBD1 as D (6 bases). This CDR3 contains 16 residues. CDR1 is KGHSH and CDR2 is LQKENI in the germline V gene. V lost 2 bases and J 2 bases, leaving 15 bases between the germline ends. The CDR3 reads CASSPSYRVGNTEAFF. Here the CDR3 DNA reads TGTGCCAGCTCACCATCTTACAGGGTTGGTAACACTGAAGCTTTCTTT.